This TCR beta chain was sequenced during a study of blood T cell repertoires in COVID-19. Study-wide background: The analysed material was cDNA or gDNA that came from T cells, B-cell-depleted T cells, or PBMCs.

CDR3 length: 15 amino acids. Per germline, CDR1 LGHNA and CDR2 YNFKEQ. V gave up 4 bases and J gave up 2 bases; unmatched junction bases: 2. Individuals aged roughly 18 to 95 years were recruited from about two dozen US areas. All recovered Cohort 3 donors got two negative PCRs, got clearance, or saw symptom resolution. Sequencing was performed with immunoSEQ multiplex PCR; in TCRdb, only in-frame clones are kept and a portion is missing. The sample holds about 250,000 clones, 65% to 90% seen once. The source of this sequence is a man aged 35-49 years who had recovered from COVID-19. The chain uses TRBV4-2 and TRBJ2-3, with 11 bases aligning to TRBD2. The sequencing sample was made of PBMCs or T cells enriched from blood (not recorded which). CDR3 amino acids: CASSPLAGATDTQYF. The DNA of the CDR3 is TGTGCCAGCAGCCCACTAGCGGGGGCCACAGATACGCAGTATTTT.